This entry concerns a single T cell receptor (beta chain). This sample is drawn from a study of blood T cell repertoires in COVID-19. Study overall: Samples representing acute and convalescent COVID-19 were sourced from the United States, Italy and Spain. PBMCs, B-cell-depleted T cells, or T cells were the source of the cDNA or gDNA that made up the material.

The CDR3 contains 19 residues. Per the study methods: Amplification of reference gene primers was used by the study to estimate nucleated cell counts. Assay used: immunoSEQ multiplex PCR; TCRdb lists only in-frame clones, some missing. V, J and clone size are taken as reported in that table, and D and trimming were inferred from the DNA itself. The sample yields some 95,000 clones, approximately 90% seen once. V and J are TRBV21-1 and TRBJ1-1. TRBV21-1 is described as a pseudogene. The sample taken for sequencing was peripheral blood. The receptor comes from a human donor with active COVID-19. The donor label of this sample is uncertain. CDR3 bases: TGTGCCAGCAGCAAAGCGCGGGGGAGCCGGGGACTTCGGGCGACTGAAGCTTTCTTT. This translates into CASSKARGSRGLRATEAFF.